This T cell receptor (beta chain) was recorded in a study of T cell repertoires in cytomegalovirus infection. The sample holds a few counts of this clonotype. TCRdb reprocessed the reads with MiXCR, giving one entry per CDR3 protein. The data contain some 300,000 distinct CDR3 sequences, roughly 13% of them singletons. The germline CDR1 and CDR2 sequences are SQVTM and ANQGSEA. CDR3 size: 13 residues. Deletions cut 8 bases from V and 6 bases from J, with 19 bases between. The chain has TRBV29-1 and TRBJ1-2; weak D call: TRBD1 (6 bases). The origin of this receptor is a human donor in good health (CMV status not recorded). Some clones in this sample may be carry-over from other donors' samples. The specimen was PBMCs. DNA for the CDR3: TGCAGCACACCGGGGGGGGGGCTCGATGGCTACACCTTC. Amino acids: CSTPGGGLDGYTF.